The present T cell receptor beta chain was sequenced within a study of cytomegalovirus exposure and HLA in healthy donors (TCRdb year 2017). Background on the whole study: In an earlier analysis of fewer than 750 of the donors, 276 Gb of sequence data and some 120 million unique TCR beta sequences from 150 million to 200 million T cells were reported. An early release covering about 600 HLA-typed donors comprised about 290 gigabases of sequencing data and around 80 million unique TCR sequences. Of the roughly 390 genotyped donors, approximately 81% were placed in the genetic ancestry cluster associated with self-reported Caucasian donors. The study aimed to test whether cataloging public T cell receptors could reveal signatures of past pathogen exposure. The study profiled the T cell repertoires of 500 to 800 subjects by immunosequencing and related them to cytomegalovirus serostatus. In addition to the first cohort of around 670 subjects, a separate validation cohort of 120 different subjects was used. To predict cytomegalovirus infection status, the study combined high-throughput TCR immunosequencing, statistical association of individual TCRs with disease status, and machine learning. A later analysis re-examined previously published TCR beta repertoires from roughly 650 donors and added high-resolution HLA genotyping to investigate patterns of TCR occurrence. Rather than drawing on any new phenotypic data, the later analysis identified candidate immune exposures from TCR beta sequences and the way those sequences occurred across donors. An earlier analysis of 450 to 750 of the donors used high-throughput TCR beta sequencing to judge whether each TCR beta V gene segment behaved as functional or pseudogenic. Donor age, sex, ethnicity and CMV serostatus were compiled alongside the repertoire data. In a later genetic analysis, genome-wide SNP genotypes for about 60% of the 666 donors were used, and that subset was treated as a discovery cohort. All discovery cohort repertoires had been generated using a single sequencing platform. Class I and class II HLA loci were covered by the typing at four-digit resolution. The number of donors typed differed by locus, with roughly 620-640 for A, B, C, DRB1 and DQB1, around 500 for DQA1, 606 for DPA1, and 472 for DPB1. Because of strong linkage in the cohort, roughly 5 DR-DQ haplotypes were treated as single units for association and clustering. Across roughly 420 genotyped donors of the cohort, an average of approximately 240,000 unique TCR beta nucleotide sequences per donor were sequenced, and approximately 19% of those sequences were non-productive.

Overall study results and their limits: At a false discovery rate of 0.05, a later analysis linked 15,000 to 20,000 TCR beta sequences to specific HLA alleles. In a later analysis, several top co-occurrence clusters were reported to appear linked to parvovirus B19, influenza, CMV and Epstein-Barr virus. A group of highly shared sequence variants was considered likely to be a technical artifact of the sequencing pipeline. Linkage disequilibrium might explain the correlated functional status among segregating V segments, but an unknown experimental factor could not be ruled out. In a later analysis, HLA-associated TCR beta chains were found to be more clonally expanded and to have lower generation probabilities than equally common non-associated chains. An association between a missense DCLRE1C variant and V-gene and J-gene trimming of TCR beta chains was found in a later genetic analysis and replicated in an independent cohort. According to a later analysis, TCR association rates differed among HLA loci, with DRB1 alleles showing the most associated TCRs and HLA-C alleles showing the fewest. In the study, roughly 160 TCR beta chains were listed as associated with cytomegalovirus. For the cohort, immune exposure information was limited to CMV serostatus. This cohort had only TCR beta chains sequenced, and the lack of alpha or paired-chain data limited which features could be detected. According to a later genetic analysis, donors in an Asian-associated ancestry cluster had fewer N-insertions in productive TCRs than the approximately 670-donor mean. Over 15 rarely observed V segments, including chromosome 9 orphons, were excluded from the earlier analysis of about 610 of the donors because counts were too low. A further reported finding was that TCR beta sequences accurately predicted the HLA-A and HLA-B alleles for most subjects in the first cohort. A later analysis found that most CMV-associated TCR beta chains appeared HLA-restricted, with HLA associations seemingly driven largely by CMV exposure. Across donors, most TCR sequences were observed very rarely, whereas some public TCRs were present in many individuals. In vitro tests confirmed that a few of the cytomegalovirus-associated TCR beta chains recognize cytomegalovirus antigens. The presence/absence analyses assumed that sequencing depth was roughly uniform across donors, and that assumption may not be true. It was suggested by the authors that the approach could potentially be generalized to other disease states and immunological phenotypes. Because HLA typing was missing for some donors at each locus, association tests included only the typed subset. Cytomegalovirus status was reported to be diagnosed by the classifier with high specificity and sensitivity in both the original and validation cohorts. The 87-base-pair reads could not distinguish some IMGT-functional V segments, including TRBV6-2 and TRBV6-3, so those segments were excluded. When HLA alleles, especially DR and DQ, strongly co-occurred, attributing TCR associations to individual alleles was difficult. In an earlier analysis of approximately 590 of the donors, most TCR beta V segments appeared in productive rearrangements about 90% or about 30% of the time, broadly matching IMGT annotations.

Ends trimmed: V by 4 bases, J by 2 bases; bases unmatched to a gene: 2. The CDR3 goes from the cysteine to the phenylalanine over 14 residues. The only DNA kept is the CDR3, 42 bases in frame from the first base. The germline V gene (reference sequence) gives CDR1 as SEHNR and CDR2 as FQNEAQ. This clone has a handful of counts. What this receptor recognizes is not known. No base quality values were provided; no much bigger clone lies one nucleotide off. The cohort consisted of hundreds of healthy bone marrow donors. At the time of sampling, every cohort member was nominally healthy, though immune exposures that went unrecorded were likely present. The donor tested CMV seronegative and was one of the 352 seronegative cohort members. A peripheral blood sample was provided by each donor, and peripheral blood mononuclear cells were used for TCR beta sequencing. Genomic DNA extraction from the blood cell samples was performed with the Qiagen DNeasy Blood Extraction Kit.

Libraries came from the immunoSEQ multiplex PCR assay. A mixture of 60 forward primers for TCR Vbeta segments and 13 reverse primers for TCR Jbeta segments was used in the multiplex PCR. A multiplex PCR assay on genomic DNA amplified the CDR3 region of rearranged TCR beta genes. On the Illumina HiSeq System, the amplified TCR beta libraries were sequenced as 87-base-pair reads. Per the authors' processing: A later analysis tallied 75 million to 95 million unique TCR beta chains across the 666 repertoires, and approximately 12 million of those chains were shared by two or more donors. A nearest-neighbor algorithm error-corrected the raw reads and collapsed the reads into unique sequences, merging closely related sequences to remove PCR and sequencing errors. V, D and J gene segments were assigned by aligning CDR3 sequences to IMGT reference sequences. For a sequence to be retained, a match of at least six nucleotides to both a V gene segment and a J gene segment was required. A rearrangement was called productive if the CDR3 had no stop codons and remained in frame with V and J, and every other rearrangement was called non-productive. CDR3 was defined by IMGT convention, running from the second conserved V-encoded cysteine to the conserved J-encoded phenylalanine. In an earlier analysis of around 540 of the donors, sequences lacking an unambiguous match to a single V gene segment were excluded. In an earlier analysis of 587 of the donors, V segments were called functional above 56.7% productive rearrangements and were called segregating when the between-donor standard deviation exceeded 5%. A statistical classification framework was developed to diagnose cytomegalovirus status using the catalog of TCR beta chain sequences. In a later analysis, TCR nucleotide sequences were compared against IMGT/GENE-DB human TR gene sequences so that V and J genes could be assigned. A later analysis assigned CDR3 sequences and most-parsimonious VDJ recombination scenarios with the TCRdist pipeline. In a later analysis, every TCR beta chain was defined by the combination of its CDR3 amino acid sequence and its V-gene family, and reads without a unique V-gene family were dropped. In a later analysis, approximately 640 highly shared, low-generation-probability nucleotide sequences were removed to address suspected cross-contamination and a sequencing artifact. In a later analysis, a clonal expansion index for each public chain was calculated from normalized within-repertoire ranks of inferred template counts. A later analysis computed generation probabilities with a VDJ recombination model fitted to out-of-frame rearrangements, and checked the results against IGoR. Hypergeometric tests were used in a later analysis to score TCR-TCR, TCR-HLA and TCR-CMV co-occurrence, with a repertoire-size bias correction applied to the TCR pairs. To estimate false discovery rates, a later analysis permuted the HLA or CMV assignments 20 times. In a later analysis, co-occurring TCRs were grouped using DBSCAN, with TCRdist sequence similarity added in when clustering inside HLA-allele-positive subsets. Repertoires with fewer than 30,000 or more than 120,000 public chains were left out of co-occurrence clustering, as were several repertoires with anomalous nucleotide sharing. The table was pulled from immuneACCESS by TCRdb, which kept in-frame rearrangements only. Such tables lose some clones; where checked, under half of the loss comes from unresolved V genes, and the rest has no known cause. D and trimming come from the DNA, and the V and J calls and clone size come from that table. For this sample there are roughly 190,000 clones; roughly 80% appear just once. The ten largest clones take up about 1.5% of the sample.

Recombination joined TRBV7-9 with TRBJ2-3, and TRBD1 matches 8 of the central bases. The clonotype was recovered from a woman aged 18-29 years in good health and CMV-seronegative. The source material was PBMCs. The CDR3 has the sequence CASSYRGDTDTQYF. The DNA sequence is given as TGTGCCAGCAGCTACAGGGGGGACACAGATACGCAGTATTTT.